A single sample is the source of the 20 T cell receptor beta chains below, sequenced in a study of post-analysis software for immune sequencing data. Carried by the TCR beta cDNA libraries were unique molecular identifiers. TCRdb called the PCR reads again in MiXCR, with one record for every CDR3 protein. The data hold 150,000 or so distinct CDR3 sequences, with about 34% observed a single time. The specimen comprised blood, sampled after autologous hematopoietic stem cell transplantation. The receptors come from a girl aged 5-17 years with multiple sclerosis.

The chain couples TRBV25-1 to TRBJ1-1, with TRBD1 matching 11 bases. Germline V lookup: CDR1 MGHDK, CDR2 SYGVNS. J lost 4 bases, V lost 3 bases, and 10 bases had no gene match. The CDR3 runs 17 residues. In nucleotides, the CDR3 is TGTGCCAGCAGTGATGAGGACAGGGGGCTCGTGAGCACTGAAGCTTTCTTT. Encoded protein: CASSDEDRGLVSTEAFF.

The chain joins TRBV7-2 to TRBJ2-4, with D possibly being TRBD1 or TRBD2 (5 bases each). The end of the DNA aligns better with TRBJ2-7, so the J call may be wrong. This CDR3 spans 15 amino acids. Germline V gene lookup returns CDR1 SGHTA and CDR2 FQGNSA. As DNA, the CDR3 is TGTGCCAGCAGTTCCGTGTGGGGGAGTCGGTACGAGCAGTACTTC. Protein sequence: CASSSVWGSRYEQYF.

This clonotype came up a few times. The V call is TRBV29-1, the J call TRBJ1-1; TRBD1 aligns across 7 bases. V was pared by 6 bases and J by 4 bases, with 8 bases of the junction left unmatched. The CDR3 has 13 residues. The germline gives CDR1 SQVTM, CDR2 ANQGSEA. The CDR3 loop is CSVQTGPITEAFF. The DNA of the CDR3 is TGCAGCGTGCAGACAGGGCCGATCACTGAAGCTTTCTTT.

This chain links TRBV20-1 with TRBJ2-5; D is unresolved. The CDR3 is 12 residues long. V was clipped by 4 bases and J by 1 base, with 7 bases between them. From germline, CDR1 is DFQATT and CDR2 SNEGSKA (reference sequence). CDR3 in amino acids: CSAIRSQETQYF. The CDR3, as DNA: TGCAGTGCTATTAGGAGCCAAGAGACCCAGTACTTC.

In DNA, the CDR3 is TGTGCCAGCAGCCTTAACAGGGCGGCGGACGAGCAGTACTTC. The encoded protein is CASSLNRAADEQYF. The chain links TRBV11-3 to TRBJ2-7, with a tentative D call TRBD1 (6 bases). CDR3 length: 14 amino acids. The germline V and J ends were trimmed by 5 bases and 5 bases, with 16 bases remaining between them. CDR1 and CDR2 from the germline V gene are SGHNT and YENEEA.

The rearrangement uses TRBV5-1 and TRBJ2-7; unclear D gene. The V gene lost 4 bases and the J gene lost 2 bases, with 10 bases spanning the gap. From germline, CDR1 is SGHRS and CDR2 YFSETQ. This CDR3 has 13 amino acids. The CDR3 region has the DNA TGCGCCAGCAGCACCACCCCAGCCTACGAGCAGTACTTC. This codes for CASSTTPAYEQYF.

In its sample, this clonotype was seen a few times. The chain carries TRBV5-1 and TRBJ2-2; D gene uncertain. V lost 0 bases to trimming and J lost 4 bases, with 10 bases between them. Germline assignment: CDR1 SGHRS and CDR2 YFSETQ. The CDR3 is 15 amino acids. CDR3 coding DNA: TGCGCCAGCAGCTTGGGGGGTATCCCCACCGGGGAGCTGTTTTTT. It translates to CASSLGGIPTGELFF.

This clonotype was seen a handful of times. The chain combines TRBV29-1 with TRBJ2-4; 9 positions match TRBD1. Germline trimming cut 5 bases from V and 3 bases from J; bases unmatched to any gene: 8. The CDR3 has 15 amino acids. Germline loops: CDR1 SQVTM, CDR2 ANQGSEA. DNA of the CDR3: TGCAGCGTTCTTTCCCCGGGACAGGGCAAAAACATTCAGTACTTC. Amino acids: CSVLSPGQGKNIQYF.

As to this clonotype: Mismatch with germline at one junction end may stem from a read error. V gene TRBV6-5 combines with J gene TRBJ1-5; 7 bases are a match to TRBD1. The CDR3 spans 14 residues. Looked up from germline, CDR1 is MNHEY and CDR2 is SVGAGI. The CDR3 region is CASSYGGGNEPQHF. For the CDR3, the DNA is TGTGCCAGCAGTTACGGAGGGGGCAATGAGCCCCAGCATTTT.

This clonotype was seen only a few times. This chain links TRBV13 with TRBJ2-1, with 10 bases lining up with TRBD1. Germline V gives CDR1 PRHDT, CDR2 FYEKMQ (reference sequence). V gave up 2 bases and J gave up 5 bases; unmatched junction bases: 3. This CDR3 spans 15 amino acids. CDR3 DNA sequence: TGTGCCAGCAGCTTAAGGGACAGGGGCCACAATGAGCAGTTCTTC. Its protein product is CASSLRDRGHNEQFF.

In this sample, this clonotype turned up many times. This chain connects TRBV10-1 to TRBJ2-1; D possibly corresponds to TRBD2 (5 bases). CDR3 length equals 15 residues. V lost 0 bases and J lost 5, with 11 bases in between. Germline CDR1 reads WNHNN; CDR2 reads SYGVQD (reference sequence). The CDR3 spells CASSESSVGHNEQFF. For the CDR3, the DNA is TGCGCCAGCAGTGAGTCTAGCGTCGGCCACAATGAGCAGTTCTTC.

This clonotype was seen only a few times. This chain links TRBV10-2 with TRBJ2-2; D is possibly TRBD1 or TRBD2 (5 bases each). Germline CDR1 is WSHSY and CDR2 is SAAADI. The CDR3 spans 17 residues. The germline V and J ends were trimmed by 3 bases and 4 bases, with 18 bases remaining between them. Here the CDR3 DNA reads TGCGCCAGCAGTGAAAGGGGAGTCGGCATAGGCACCGGGGAGCTGTTTTTT. This encodes CASSERGVGIGTGELFF.

The rearrangement links TRBV6-1 to TRBJ1-2; maybe TRBD1 (5 bases). The CDR3 runs to 15 residues. The V gene's germline CDR1 is MNHNS and CDR2 SASEGT. The V end was cut by 7 bases, the J end by 7 bases, with 22 bases between. CDR3 sequence (DNA): TGTGCCAGCACCCCGGTGGGGGGTTTAAATGGTGGCTACACCTTC. The encoded protein is CASTPVGGLNGGYTF.

J is TRBJ2-1 and V is TRBV12-3 or TRBV12-4; 13 bases match TRBD2. The CDR3 is made up of 20 amino acids. J lost 5 bases, V lost 6 bases, and 19 bases had no gene match. CDR3 residues: CASRSTLSPRLAGGHNEQFF. The DNA for the CDR3 is TGTGCCAGCAGGTCCACACTAAGCCCTCGACTAGCGGGAGGTCACAATGAGCAGTTCTTC.

The chain combines TRBV6-5 with TRBJ1-1, with D uncertain. V shed 6 bases and J shed 1 base, with 15 bases lying between them. CDR1 and CDR2 from the germline V gene are MNHEY and SVGAGI. There are 15 residues in the CDR3. In DNA, the CDR3 is TGTGCCAGCAGCCCCGGCGGGCGGACGAACACTGAAGCTTTCTTT. It translates to CASSPGGRTNTEAFF.

This clonotype has only a few counts. The gene calls are TRBV24-1 and TRBJ2-6; TRBD1 aligns across 8 bases. J lost 6 bases, V lost 11 bases, and 14 bases had no gene match. Germline V gives CDR1 KGHDR, CDR2 SFDVKD. This CDR3 contains 16 residues. CDR3 sequence: CAIEAGGGFAANVLTF. Here the CDR3 DNA reads TGTGCCATCGAGGCAGGGGGCGGCTTCGCGGCCAACGTCCTGACTTTC.

This clonotype was counted at least ten times. The chain joins TRBV20-1 to TRBJ1-1, with D hard to call. V lost 0 bases, J lost 0 bases, and 8 bases lay in between. The V gene's germline CDR1 is DFQATT and CDR2 SNEGSKA (reference sequence). The CDR3 contains 14 residues. CDR3 sequence: CSARENFLNTEAFF. CDR3 sequence (DNA): TGCAGTGCTAGAGAGAATTTCCTGAACACTGAAGCTTTCTTT.

This clonotype was found a few times. The chain couples TRBV6-2 or TRBV6-3 to TRBJ2-7; 12 bases line up with TRBD2. The CDR3 loop spans 16 amino acids. The V and J ends lost 2 bases and 5 bases, in that order; junction bases with no gene match: 7. Germline values: CDR1 MNHEY, CDR2 SVGEGT. DNA of the CDR3: TGTGCCAGCAGTTACAGCCTAGCGGGAGGGCTCGACGAGCAGTACTTC. Protein product: CASSYSLAGGLDEQYF.

The chain employs TRBV11-2 and TRBJ2-7, with a tentative D call TRBD2 (6 bases). This CDR3 contains 16 residues. V lost 5 bases to trimming and J lost 3 bases, with 20 bases between them. Germline V gene lookup returns CDR1 SGHAT and CDR2 FQNNGV. In DNA form, the CDR3 reads TGTGCCAGCAGCCCCCGGGACTTCCCGGAAGGCTACGAGCAGTACTTC. It is translated as CASSPRDFPEGYEQYF.

The table lists this clonotype with a few counts. This sequence joins TRBV27 and TRBJ2-1, with 9 bases that match TRBD1. The ends lost 6 bases at V and 7 bases at J; junction bases unmatched: 7. The germline CDR1 and CDR2 sequences are MNHEY and SMNVEV (reference sequence). CDR3 size: 14 residues. CDR3 residues: CASSWGTGLNEQFF. As DNA, the CDR3 is TGTGCCAGCAGCTGGGGGACAGGGTTGAATGAGCAGTTCTTC.